This T cell receptor beta chain was obtained from a study of patients and donors after allogeneic stem cell transplantation. MiXCR was run by TCRdb on the RT-PCR reads, yielding one entry per CDR3 protein. Among about a million distinct CDR3 sequences, under 20% were seen once, and the ten largest hold around 5.5%. CDR3 length: 15 amino acids. The ends were cut back, 1 base at V and 6 bases at J, with 15 bases in the middle. The germline gives CDR1 MNHEY, CDR2 SVGEGT. The receptor was derived from a human donor who was either an allogeneic HSCT recipient or a stem cell or donor lymphocyte infusion donor (not recorded which). It is not recorded whose cells these are; they may come from a transplant donor. Sample: blood, either unsorted or a sorted T cell fraction (not recorded which). This sequence joins TRBV6-2 or TRBV6-3 and TRBJ1-2, with D perhaps matching TRBD1 (6 bases). The CDR3 region has the DNA TGTGCCAGCAGTTACTACGATAGACAGGTTAATGGCTACACCTTC. Its translation is CASSYYDRQVNGYTF.